This TCR beta chain stems from a study of T cell responses to AZD1222 COVID-19 vaccine (dated by TCRdb to about 2021). About the investigation overall: TCR sequencing was performed for 230 to 250 trial participants, of whom about 200 were given two doses of AZD1222 and around 26 were given two doses of MenACWY control vaccine. Trial participants were enrolled into age subgroups of 18-55, 56-69 and 70-plus years, which contained about 150, 28 and 57 TCR-sequenced participants, respectively.

Read against the paper, the sample's time point label means: about 28 days (+/-7) after the second vaccine dose. AZD1222 recipients whose second dose came at about 4 weeks and those whose second dose came at about 12 weeks were combined into one group, since spike-specific TCR depth and breadth did not differ between the two schedules. Vaccinee samples came from UK trials COV001 and COV002, including a single-blind randomized controlled phase 2/3 trial of AZD1222 (ChAdOx1 nCoV-19) in healthy adults. For TCRbeta chain sequencing, PBMC samples from trial participants were taken at day 0 and at day 28 after the second dose. The CDR3 regions of human TCRbeta chains were analyzed by immunosequencing. Per the authors' processing: Repertoire TCRs were checked for matches against a reference library of SARS-CoV-2-specific TCRs that had been generated using the MIRA antigen-specificity platform. Breadth was defined as the fraction of unique TCRs that were SARS-CoV-2-associated. Depth was defined as the fraction of total T cells that were SARS-CoV-2-associated. Using the MIRA data, every spike-specific TCR was mapped to the spike region that the TCR reacted to and assigned to either a CD4 or a CD8 class. Log10-transformed breadth and depth values were compared by one-way ANOVA with Sidak's multiple comparisons tests. Imported from immuneACCESS, the table was reduced by TCRdb to in-frame sequences with V and J called. These copies leave out some clones; in studies compared against another copy, an unresolved V gene accounts for under half, and the cause of the remainder is not known. That table gives V, J and clone size, and the DNA gave D and trimming. This sample comprises about 18,000 clones, around 92% of them detected only once. In total, the top ten clones hold 8% to 10% of the sample.

Regarding this clone: This clone's antigen is unknown. No much larger clone exists at a distance of one base, and base qualities are not known.

Results the study describes overall, beyond this receptor: Most participants were white British and females outnumbered males, and the authors suggested that clonal diversity may have been underestimated. The whole spike protein was spanned by vaccine-associated CD4 TCRs, and dominant responses were seen in regions 160-218 and 743-854. After two AZD1222 doses, spike-specific TCR breadth and depth were significantly higher than at day 0 and than in MenACWY recipients. Because no day 14 peak-response samples were available, repertoires were characterized only after the peak T cell response. Only six AZD1222 recipients were SARS-CoV-2 seropositive at baseline, limiting conclusions about previously exposed vaccinees. In the small 56-69-year group, the increase in depth fell short of significance, most likely because of low power. Reportedly, close to half of the unique spike-specific TCRs recognized epitopes lying outside the regions that are mutated in the B.1.351 and B.1.1.7 variants.

The specimen was peripheral blood, collected 28 days after the second AZD1222 dose. The clonotype originates from an adult who received the AZD1222 COVID-19 vaccine.

This receptor carries the CDR3 CASSLEQGVNTGELFF. The DNA sequence is given as TGTGCCAGCAGCTTAGAACAGGGGGTGAACACCGGGGAGCTGTTTTTT. The rearranged chain carries TRBV11-3 and TRBJ2-2, and TRBD1 aligns with 8 junction nucleotides. The V end gives up 0 bases and the J end 1 base, leaving 1 base in the junction not matched to a gene. In the germline V gene, CDR1 corresponds to SGHNT and CDR2 to YENEEA. CDR3 length: 16 amino acids, cysteine to phenylalanine. The DNA shown is the 48-base CDR3, in frame from base 1.